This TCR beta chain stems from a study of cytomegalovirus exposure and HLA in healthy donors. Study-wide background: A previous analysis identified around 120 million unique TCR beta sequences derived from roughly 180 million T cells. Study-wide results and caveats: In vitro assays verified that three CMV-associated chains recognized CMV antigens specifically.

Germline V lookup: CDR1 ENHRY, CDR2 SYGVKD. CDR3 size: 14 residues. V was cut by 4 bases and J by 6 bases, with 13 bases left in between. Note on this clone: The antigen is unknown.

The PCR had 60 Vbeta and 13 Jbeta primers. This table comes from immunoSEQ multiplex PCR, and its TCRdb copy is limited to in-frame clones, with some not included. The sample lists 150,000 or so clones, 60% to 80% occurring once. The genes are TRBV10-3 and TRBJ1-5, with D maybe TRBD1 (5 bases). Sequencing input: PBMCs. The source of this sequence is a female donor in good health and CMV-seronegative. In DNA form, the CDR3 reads TGTGCCATCAGTGGGATAGGGGTGGGTCAGCCCCAGCATTTT. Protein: CAISGIGVGQPQHF.